The sequence of this T cell receptor beta chain was determined in a study of T cell responses to AZD1222 COVID-19 vaccine. V shed 2 bases and J shed 7 bases, with 12 bases lying between them. In germline, CDR1 is MGHDK, CDR2 SYGVNS. The CDR3 loop spans 14 amino acids. Study-wide results and limits: Reports indicate that nearly half of spike-specific TCRs are directed at unmutated variant regions. Females outnumbered males among donors, who were mostly white British; clonal diversity was possibly underestimated. At study baseline, merely more than 5 AZD1222 recipients were seropositive.

The data were produced by immunoSEQ multiplex PCR, yet TCRdb's version contains in-frame clones alone and is incomplete. This repertoire shows tens of thousands of clones, 89% found once; its top ten account for approximately 6.1%. Of note for this clone: Its antigen is not known.

The chain carries TRBV25-1 and TRBJ2-4; D gene ambiguous. The sample here was peripheral blood, taken 28 days after the second AZD1222 dose. This TCR was sampled from an adult who received the AZD1222 COVID-19 vaccine. The chain's CDR3 is CASSEQAQGNIQYF. In DNA form, the CDR3 reads TGTGCCAGCAGTGAACAGGCCCAAGGGAACATTCAGTACTTC.